This T cell receptor beta chain emerged from a study of shared clonotypes between healthy human individuals. Healthy HIV-negative adults without recent acute infections or vaccinations served as donors. Each donor was a Caucasian adult residing in Nashville, Tennessee. PCR replicates from unsorted PBMC used approximately 0.3 ug DNA, and this amount was 32,000 or so T cell genomes. Generated by immunoSEQ multiplex PCR, the TCRdb table keeps only in-frame clones and is missing some. The table shows around 500,000 clones, with 79% occurring only once. Remarks on this clone: Different DNA sequences within this sample yield the same CDR3.

Sequences were obtained from PBMCs. The TCR originated in a woman aged 40 to 50 in good health. Some clones in this sample may be carry-over from other donors' samples.

CDR3 in DNA: TGTGCCAGCAGCGTAGGCAGCGGGAGGGTCGATACGCAGTATTTT. Translated, it gives CASSVGSGRVDTQYF. The chain is built from TRBV9 and TRBJ2-3, with 10 bases that match TRBD2. The germline V gene has CDR1 SGDLS and CDR2 YYNGEE. After removal of 0 bases from V and 6 bases from J, the junction contained 4 bases not matched to a gene. This CDR3 is built from 15 residues.